These T cell receptor beta chains were read from a single sample in a study of shared clonotypes between healthy human individuals. Clones were sequenced by immunoSEQ multiplex PCR, and TCRdb holds only the in-frame ones, with some missing. Of millions of clones in the sample, over 85% were seen once. The sequencing input was naive CD8+ T cells sorted from blood. These receptors were obtained from a man between 18 and 35 years old in good health. Both conserved end residues are trimmed from each CDR3. Not all rows give a size; the values are once, few, many and, for expanded clones, a class.

clone size | J gene | V gene | CDR3 protein
NA | TRBJ1-1 | TRBV5-4 | ASSFGTNTEAF
NA | TRBJ2-2 | TRBV10-2 | ASSQGPGELF
NA | TRBJ1-2 | TRBV19 | ASRTGAGYT
NA | TRBJ2-5 | TRBV19 | ASSTDQETQY
NA | TRBJ2-7 | TRBV4-1 | ASSQDPSDGYEQY
NA | TRBJ2-2 | TRBV5-4 | ASSRTGGAGELF
NA | TRBJ2-2 | TRBV6-5 | ASSYRGTGELF
NA | TRBJ2-3 | TRBV7-9 | ASSLVGADTQY
NA | TRBJ1-1 | TRBV30 | AWSAQAGEAF
NA | TRBJ2-7 | TRBV6-1 | ASSPGPGQDYEQY
NA | TRBJ2-7 | TRBV27 | ASSLESGLGEQY
NA | TRBJ2-1 | TRBV29-1 | SVEGQGGNEQF
NA | TRBJ1-5 | TRBV6-5 | AMSATGNQPQH
NA | TRBJ2-7 | TRBV28 | ASSLGTVSSYEQY
NA | TRBJ1-2 | TRBV2 | ASSEYRTGINYGYT
NA | TRBJ2-7 | TRBV4-3 | ASSQEPGTGVEQY
NA | TRBJ2-3 | TRBV4-3 | ASSQELARDTQY
NA | TRBJ1-1 | TRBV9 | ASSVAEAGSTEAF
once | TRBJ2-7 | TRBV7-2 | ASSSIAGRLSYEQY
NA | TRBJ2-3 | TRBV25-1 | ASSERAGVKDTQY
NA | TRBJ2-1 | TRBV13 | ASSLRLAGAYNEQF
NA | TRBJ2-7 | TRBV7-2 | ASSPRAGVDEQY
NA | TRBJ2-7 | TRBV6-1 | ASSVGRQGGFSYEQY
NA | TRBJ2-1 | TRBV19 | ASSWYRGPDNEQF
NA | TRBJ1-3 | TRBV9 | ASSYSGAPGNTIY
NA | TRBJ2-6 | TRBV2 | ASSEVTSGANVLT
NA | TRBJ2-7 | TRBV7-6 | ASSLGGGLYEQY
NA | TRBJ2-7 | TRBV7-8 | ASSSYGAYEQY
NA | TRBJ1-1 | TRBV2 | ASNGGLGTEAF
NA | TRBJ2-1 | TRBV6-5 | ASSYSGGGSYNEQF
NA | TRBJ2-1 | TRBV5-1 | ASSLGLAGTQRGYNEQF
NA | TRBJ2-7 | TRBV1 | TSSQGRQGLREQY
NA | TRBJ2-7 | TRBV6-6 | ASSYSNWPEQY
NA | TRBJ2-7 | TRBV30 | AWSVSHEQY
NA | TRBJ2-2 | TRBV29-1 | SVEDPGSNTGELF
NA | TRBJ1-2 | TRBV6-1 | ASSDYRNGGYGYT
NA | TRBJ2-2 | TRBV9 | ASSDPGGTGELF
NA | TRBJ2-5 | TRBV4-3 | ASSQELTGQETQY
NA | TRBJ1-2 | TRBV9 | ASSPSGLLRHGYT